These 18 T cell receptor beta chains were all obtained from the same sample, sequenced in a study of regulatory T cells in long-lasting Graves disease. HTBI primers from iRepertoire and Arm-PCR of CDR3 regions yielded the TCR beta libraries. Using its own MiXCR run on the multiplex PCR reads, TCRdb lists one record per CDR3 protein. The table lists about 290,000 distinct CDR3 sequences, 20% to 25% of them singletons. As to time point: persistent/refractory GD, antithyroid drugs over 5 years with positive TRAb. PBMC RNA served as the TCR library source. Sequenced material: peripheral blood mononuclear cells (PBMCs), taken when the disease was refractory, from a patient treated with antithyroid drugs. The receptors derive from a female donor with Graves disease.

This clonotype was recorded at least ten times. V usage is TRBV7-2 and J usage is TRBJ2-7, with TRBD2 as a possible D gene (6 bases). CDR3 length: 14 amino acids. Per germline, CDR1 SGHTA and CDR2 FQGNSA. V lost 5 bases to trimming and J lost 4 bases, with 15 bases between them. In DNA, the CDR3 is TGTGCCAGCAGCCCCGGATTCCTAGCGTACGAGCAGTACTTC. Amino acid sequence: CASSPGFLAYEQYF.

This clonotype was observed at least ten times. The rearrangement joins TRBV27 to TRBJ1-5, with D hard to call. Germline CDR1 MNHEY, CDR2 SMNVEV (reference sequence). Trimming pared 3 bases from V and 5 bases from J, leaving 11 bases between. The CDR3 has 14 amino acids. The CDR3 sequence: CASSLSPGHQPQHF. CDR3 bases: TGTGCCAGCAGTTTGTCTCCGGGCCATCAGCCCCAGCATTTT.

In this sample, this clonotype turned up many times. The chain combines TRBV28 with TRBJ1-1, with D possibly matching TRBD1 (6 bases). The CDR3 runs 15 residues. Trimming pared 3 bases from V and 2 bases from J, leaving 13 bases between. Germline lookup yields CDR1 MDHEN and CDR2 SYDVKM. The CDR3 sequence is CASSFPGQSNTEAFF. CDR3 in DNA: TGTGCCAGCAGTTTCCCCGGACAGTCCAACACTGAAGCTTTCTTT. Combining the CDR3 with reference TRBV28 and TRBJ1-1 gives the whole variable domain DVKVTQSSRYLVKRTGEKVFLECVQDMDHENMFWYRQDPGLGLRLIYFSYDVKMKEKGDIPEGYSVSREKKERFSLILESASTNQTSMYLCASSFPGQSNTEAFFGQGTRLTVV.

This rearrangement joins TRBV20-1 to TRBJ1-2; no firm D call. Germline-derived CDR1 and CDR2 are DFQATT and SNEGSKA (reference sequence). The ends were cut back, 8 bases at V and 5 bases at J, with 15 bases in the middle. The CDR3 is made up of 12 amino acids. In DNA, the CDR3 is TGCAGTACTTCGAGGCAGTCATATGGCTACACCTTC. This translates into CSTSRQSYGYTF.

This clonotype was seen ten or more times. The chain couples TRBV28 to TRBJ2-5; 9 nucleotides match TRBD2. With V trimmed by 6 bases and J by 4 bases, 6 bases remained unmatched. Germline V gene lookup returns CDR1 MDHEN and CDR2 SYDVKM. The CDR3 is made up of 14 amino acids. The CDR3 here is CASRIAGVVETQYF. Written as DNA, the CDR3 is TGTGCCAGCAGGATAGCGGGAGTTGTAGAGACCCAGTACTTC.

This clonotype was seen ten or more times. This CDR3 is CASSYATPYGYTF. In DNA, the CDR3 is TGTGCCAGCAGTTACGCCACACCCTATGGCTACACCTTC. The chain is built from TRBV6-5 and TRBJ1-2; no clear D gene. The CDR3 consists of 13 residues. Germline CDR1 reads MNHEY; CDR2 reads SVGAGI. Trimming removed 2 bases from V and 4 bases from J, with 8 bases in between.

This clonotype was seen repeatedly, ten times or more. The gene calls are TRBV6-5 and TRBJ1-1; no reliable D call. Trimming removed 0 bases at V and 1 base at J, with 6 bases between. The CDR3 loop spans 14 amino acids. Germline V gene sequence: CDR1 MNHEY, CDR2 SVGAGI. The CDR3 region has the DNA TGTGCCAGCAGTTACTCGACCGCGAACACTGAAGCTTTCTTT. This gives the protein CASSYSTANTEAFF.

J is TRBJ1-1 and V is TRBV9; D is perhaps TRBD1 (5 bases). Trimming pared 1 base from V and 6 bases from J, leaving 10 bases between. CDR1 is SGDLS and CDR2 is YYNGEE in the germline V gene. This CDR3 has 13 residues. The CDR3 sequence is CASSVRGGSEAFF. The CDR3 region has the DNA TGTGCCAGCAGCGTAAGGGGAGGATCTGAAGCTTTCTTT.

This clonotype was seen many times. The chain uses TRBV7-2 and TRBJ2-7, with 8 bases fitting TRBD1. This CDR3 is 14 amino acids long. The trim removed 5 bases at V and 2 bases at J, leaving 5 bases unmatched. Per the germline V gene, CDR1 is SGHTA and CDR2 is FQGNSA. The CDR3 region is CASSEGTGPYEQYF. CDR3 DNA sequence: TGTGCCAGCAGCGAGGGGACAGGTCCCTACGAGCAGTACTTC.

This clonotype was counted once. This chain joins TRBV7-2 and TRBJ2-7; D may correspond to TRBD1 or TRBD2 (5 bases each). CDR3 length equals 14 residues. CDR1 SGHTA and CDR2 FQGNSA come from the germline V gene. The V end was cut by 5 bases, the J end by 5 bases, with 16 bases between. This CDR3 reads CASSHPGAANEQYF. Here the CDR3 DNA reads TGTGCCAGCAGCCACCCCGGGGCTGCCAACGAGCAGTACTTC.

This clonotype came up many times. The rearrangement joins TRBV28 to TRBJ2-2; tentative D call: TRBD1 (6 bases). V shed 7 bases and J shed 4 bases, with 13 bases lying between them. This CDR3 is built from 14 residues. Germline loops: CDR1 MDHEN, CDR2 SYDVKM. The CDR3 spells CASKGRGTTGELFF. DNA for the CDR3: TGTGCCAGCAAGGGCAGGGGAACCACCGGGGAGCTGTTTTTT.

The V call is TRBV12-3 or TRBV12-4, the J call TRBJ1-6, with D maybe TRBD1 (6 bases). Trimming cost V 4 bases and J 6 bases, with 10 bases left between them. This CDR3 is 14 amino acids long. CDR3 sequence reads: CASSSDRPNSPLHF. Here the CDR3 DNA reads TGTGCCAGCAGTTCGGACAGACCTAATTCACCCCTCCACTTT.

The J gene is TRBJ2-1, the V gene TRBV20-1, with 10 bases aligning to TRBD2. This CDR3 comprises 18 residues. From germline, CDR1 is DFQATT and CDR2 SNEGSKA (reference sequence). Trimming took 0 bases from V and 3 from J; bases not matched to a gene: 11. For the CDR3, the DNA is TGCAGTGCTAGAGATGCCCTTCAGCTAGCGGGAGTCTACAATGAGCAGTTCTTC. Protein sequence: CSARDALQLAGVYNEQFF.

This clonotype has more than one count but fewer than ten. This chain uses TRBV18 with TRBJ1-5; D gene uncertain. V was cut by 4 bases and J by 8 bases, with 12 bases left in between. Germline V gene lookup returns CDR1 KGHSH and CDR2 LQKENI. CDR3 length equals 13 residues. The CDR3 region has the DNA TGTGCCAGCTCACAACGCGATTGGGAGCCCCAGCATTTT. Residues: CASSQRDWEPQHF.

This clonotype was detected only a few times. V usage is TRBV12-3 or TRBV12-4 and J usage is TRBJ1-2, with unresolved D. V shed 6 bases and J shed 4 bases, with 12 bases lying between them. This CDR3 is 13 amino acids long. The CDR3 DNA is TGTGCCAGCAGAGACTCCCTGGGCTATGGCTACACCTTC. It translates to CASRDSLGYGYTF.

The chain carries TRBV5-6 and TRBJ1-1, with D uncertain. This CDR3 has 14 amino acids. Deletions cut 4 bases from V and 4 bases from J, with 14 bases between. Germline V lookup: CDR1 SGHDT, CDR2 YYEEEE. The CDR3, as DNA: TGTGCCAGCAGCCACCCCACAGCGCTCACTGAAGCTTTCTTT. Encoded protein: CASSHPTALTEAFF.

This clonotype showed up just a few times. The chain couples TRBV30 to TRBJ2-2; D uncertain. This CDR3 region has 14 residues. Trimming cost V 2 bases and J 0 bases, with 7 bases left between them. Germline V gives CDR1 GTSNPN, CDR2 SVGIG (reference sequence). This chain's CDR3 is CAWSPTANTGELFF. As DNA, the CDR3 is TGTGCCTGGAGTCCTACGGCGAACACCGGGGAGCTGTTTTTT.

This clonotype has a single count. The DNA of the CDR3 is TGCAGTGCTATTAGTACTAGCGGGGGGGTGGATACGCAGTATTTT. It translates to CSAISTSGGVDTQYF. The V call is TRBV20-1, the J call TRBJ2-5, with TRBD2 identical over 13 bases. The J call is doubtful: the DNA matches TRBJ2-3 better. Looked up from germline, CDR1 is DFQATT and CDR2 is SNEGSKA (reference sequence). The CDR3 consists of 15 residues.